These 6 T cell receptor beta chains came from one sample sequenced in a study of CD8 T cells in ankylosing spondylitis. TCRdb called the 5' RACE reads again in MiXCR, with one record for every CDR3 protein. The table records fewer than 40,000 distinct CDR3 sequences, less than 40% of them present only once. Material: synovial fluid, either unsorted or a sorted T cell fraction (not recorded which). These receptors were taken from a male donor with ankylosing spondylitis.

This clonotype was counted ten times or more. This sequence joins TRBV12-3 or TRBV12-4 and TRBJ1-1; D unresolved. This CDR3 comprises 13 residues. Trimming removed 3 bases at V and 8 bases at J, with 13 bases between. The CDR3: CASSFEESVEAFF. The DNA for the CDR3 is TGTGCCAGCAGTTTCGAGGAATCTGTCGAAGCTTTCTTT.

This clonotype was seen ten or more times. The gene calls are TRBV29-1 and TRBJ2-1; TRBD1 matches 8 bases. The V gene end was trimmed by 0 bases and the J gene end by 4 bases; junction bases not matched to a gene: 17. Germline lookup yields CDR1 SQVTM and CDR2 ANQGSEA. The CDR3 totals 19 residues. The CDR3, as DNA: TGCAGCGTTGAAGATCTCCCAGGGGGCGAAAGTCCTTTGTACAATGAGCAGTTCTTC. Its protein is CSVEDLPGGESPLYNEQFF.

The V call is TRBV14, the J call TRBJ2-3; D unclear. The length of the CDR3 is 15 residues. Trimming removed 0 bases at V and 2 bases at J, with 9 bases between. The germline V gene encodes CDR1 SGHDN and CDR2 FVKESK. The CDR3 nucleotides are TGTGCCAGCAGCCAAGATGGCGCGGTCACAGATACGCAGTATTTT. Protein sequence: CASSQDGAVTDTQYF.

The V call is TRBV28, the J call TRBJ2-7; D not resolved. Deletions cut 8 bases from V and 2 bases from J, with 10 bases between. CDR1 is MDHEN and CDR2 is SYDVKM in the germline V gene. The CDR3 sequence is 12 residues long. Here the CDR3 reads CASPATAYEQYV. In DNA, the CDR3 is TGTGCCAGCCCGGCTACGGCCTACGAGCAGTACGTC.

This clonotype has only one observation. The CDR3 protein is CASSRSHLREPFHSGANVLTF. As DNA, the CDR3 is TGTGCCAGCAGCCGATCCCATTTGCGGGAGCCTTTTCATTCTGGGGCCAACGTCCTGACTTTC. This chain uses TRBV3-1 with TRBJ2-6; TRBD2 aligns across 7 bases. This CDR3 region has 21 residues. V shed 4 bases, J shed 1 base, and the junction held 19 bases outside the gene matches. The germline CDR1 and CDR2 sequences are LGHDT and YNNKEL (reference sequence).

The chain employs TRBV19 and TRBJ2-1; TRBD2 matches 7 bases. With V trimmed by 3 bases and J by 4 bases, 6 bases remained unmatched. This CDR3 has 15 amino acids. Germline loops: CDR1 LNHDA, CDR2 SQIVND (reference sequence). CDR3 amino acids: CASSMGSGPYNEQFF. DNA for the CDR3: TGTGCCAGTAGTATGGGTAGCGGGCCTTACAATGAGCAGTTCTTC.